The subject of this entry is one TCR beta chain. This specimen belongs to a study of T cell changes during pregnancy in multiple sclerosis. Using immunoSEQ multiplex PCR, the repertoire was profiled, and TCRdb retains in-frame clones only, with some absent. The sample has 35,000 or so clones; 90% to 95% are singletons. CDR1 and CDR2 (germline): LNHDA, SQIVND (reference sequence). There are 15 residues in the CDR3. V shed 4 bases and J shed 7 bases, with 16 bases lying between them. V and J are TRBV19 and TRBJ2-2; tentatively, D is TRBD2 (5 bases). The TCR was taken from a female donor with multiple sclerosis, enrolled in a pregnancy study. The sample here was CD4+ T cells from peripheral blood mononuclear cells, taken in the first trimester of pregnancy. This chain's CDR3 is CASSSWGTRGGELFF. The CDR3 nucleotides are TGTGCCAGTAGTAGCTGGGGAACTCGGGGCGGGGAGCTGTTTTTT.